Following are 29 T cell receptor beta chains from one sample sequenced in a study of cytomegalovirus exposure and HLA in healthy donors. The PCR contained 60 Vbeta and 13 Jbeta primers. Measured with immunoSEQ multiplex PCR; TCRdb has only the in-frame clones, and not every one. This table has under 150,000 clones, roughly 79% appearing once. Sequenced sample: PBMCs. Receptors were obtained from a male donor in good health and CMV-seronegative.

This clone was recorded only once. V gene TRBV30 combines with J gene TRBJ2-6, with TRBD2 matching over 7 bases. J lost 0 bases, V lost 0 bases, and 2 bases had no gene match. Germline V gene lookup returns CDR1 GTSNPN and CDR2 SVGIG (reference sequence). There are 16 residues in the CDR3. Written as DNA, the CDR3 is TGTGCCTGGAGTGTACTAGCGCGCTCTGGGGCCAACGTCCTGACTTTC. Its translation: CAWSVLARSGANVLTF. The entire variable domain, with the rest obtained from reference TRBV30 and TRBJ2-6, is as follows: SQTIHQWPATLVQPVGSPLSLECTVEGTSNPNLYWYRQAAGRGLQLLFYSVGIGQISSEVPQNLSASRPQDRQFILSSKKLLLSDSGFYLCAWSVLARSGANVLTFGAGSRLTVL.

In this sample, this clone turned up once. This chain connects TRBV27 to TRBJ2-3; 7 nucleotides agree with TRBD1. V was clipped by 3 bases and J by 6 bases; unmatched bases: 9. CDR1 is MNHEY and CDR2 is SMNVEV in the germline V gene (reference sequence). This CDR3 region has 15 residues. CDR3 nucleotides: TGTGCCAGCAGTTTCTGGGACAGCCAGGGGGATACGCAGTATTTT. Protein product: CASSFWDSQGDTQYF.

This clone was seen a handful of times. V and J are TRBV28 and TRBJ2-5; 12 nucleotides agree with TRBD2. CDR3 length: 15 residues. Germline V gives CDR1 MDHEN, CDR2 SYDVKM. With 5 bases clipped from V and 5 bases from J, the junction kept 6 bases outside the gene matches. The CDR3 DNA is TGTGCCAGCAGTCCTCTAGCGGGAGGGCGCGAGACCCAGTACTTC. Protein: CASSPLAGGRETQYF. Complete variable domain (other parts from reference TRBV28 and TRBJ2-5): DVKVTQSSRYLVKRTGEKVFLECVQDMDHENMFWYRQDPGLGLRLIYFSYDVKMKEKGDIPEGYSVSREKKERFSLILESASTNQTSMYLCASSPLAGGRETQYFGPGTRLLVL.

This chain connects TRBV6-6 to TRBJ2-7; TRBD1 matches 7 bases. The CDR3 runs to 15 residues. Germline CDR1 MNHNY, CDR2 SVGAGI (reference sequence). V shed 0 bases, J shed 0 bases, and the junction held 2 bases outside the gene matches. The CDR3 DNA reads TGTGCCAGCAGTTACTCGGGGACAGCCTCCTACGAGCAGTACTTC. It yields the protein CASSYSGTASYEQYF.

This chain connects TRBV30 to TRBJ2-7, with TRBD1 as a possible D gene (5 bases). V gave up 3 bases and J gave up 2 bases, with 11 bases separating them. CDR3 length equals 13 residues. Germline V gene lookup returns CDR1 GTSNPN and CDR2 SVGIG (reference sequence). The CDR3 spells CAWRRAGTYEQYF. The CDR3 DNA reads TGTGCCTGGAGGCGTGCAGGGACCTACGAGCAGTACTTC.

The chain carries TRBV5-6 and TRBJ1-6; D is uncertain. Between the trimmed V and J ends, which lost 0 bases and 4 bases, there was a span of 8 bases. This CDR3 is 15 amino acids long. CDR1 and CDR2 (germline): SGHDT, YYEEEE. The CDR3 here is CASSLGQAYNSPLHF. Written as DNA, the CDR3 is TGTGCCAGCAGCTTGGGCCAGGCGTATAATTCACCCCTCCACTTT.

In its sample, this clone was seen a few times. One junction end does not reproduce the germline sequence, and a read error may be involved. This chain links TRBV10-1 with TRBJ1-1; no clear D gene. The length of the CDR3 is 10 residues. Germline V lookup: CDR1 WNHNN, CDR2 SYGVQD (reference sequence). The CDR3, as DNA: TGCGCCAGCAGTGTCCCGGACCCGGGGTTT. Protein sequence: CASSVPDPGF.

CDR3 loop: CASSGDRGNYEQYF. CDR3 nucleotides: TGTGCCAGCAGCGGGGACAGGGGAAACTACGAGCAGTACTTC. This sequence joins TRBV5-4 and TRBJ2-5; 10 nucleotides align to TRBD1. The J call may not be correct, given that the DNA end is closer to TRBJ2-7. The CDR3 has 14 amino acids. CDR1 is SGHNT, CDR2 YYREEE, per germline (reference sequence).

This sequence joins TRBV9 and TRBJ2-5, with TRBD2 matching 7 bases. V was clipped by 0 bases and J by 4 bases; unmatched bases: 6. The CDR3 is made up of 15 amino acids. Germline CDR1 and CDR2: SGDLS and YYNGEE. The CDR3, as DNA: TGTGCCAGCAGCGTAGTGGGGACGGGAGGAGAGACCCAGTACTTC. It codes for CASSVVGTGGETQYF.

The chain employs TRBV27 and TRBJ2-1; 7 bases line up with TRBD2. V lost 7 bases, J lost 5 bases, and 8 bases stayed unmatched. This CDR3 region has 14 residues. Germline loops: CDR1 MNHEY, CDR2 SMNVEV (reference sequence). The CDR3 DNA sequence: TGTGCCAGCATCATCAGCGGGGCCCACAATGAGCAGTTCTTC. Encoded protein: CASIISGAHNEQFF.

Written as DNA, the CDR3 is TGTGCCAGTGTCCCTCACAGGGTAAACACCGGGGAGCTGTTTTTT. Protein product: CASVPHRVNTGELFF. This chain connects TRBV6-5 to TRBJ2-2, with a possible D match to TRBD1 (6 bases). The germline gives CDR1 MNHEY, CDR2 SVGAGI. CDR3 length: 15 amino acids. The V gene lost 9 bases and the J gene lost 2 bases, with 16 bases spanning the gap.

This chain links TRBV15 with TRBJ2-1; TRBD1 agrees at 8 bases. Germline CDR1 is LNHNV and CDR2 is YYDKDF (reference sequence). Germline trimming cut 6 bases from V and 3 bases from J; bases unmatched to any gene: 7. The CDR3 totals 15 residues. This chain's CDR3 is CATRKQGGGYNEQFF. The CDR3 DNA is TGTGCCACCAGGAAACAGGGGGGCGGCTACAATGAGCAGTTCTTC.

The CDR3 protein is CASGIQGAGAEAFF. CDR3 nucleotide sequence: TGTGCTAGTGGTATACAGGGGGCGGGGGCTGAAGCTTTCTTT. The rearrangement links TRBV12-5 to TRBJ1-1; 9 bases line up with TRBD1. Trimming removed 5 bases from V and 6 bases from J; junction bases left unmatched: 7. This CDR3 spans 14 amino acids. The V gene's germline CDR1 is LGHNT and CDR2 FRNRAP.

The chain links TRBV7-2 to TRBJ2-3; 12 bases map to TRBD2. V shed 0 bases, J shed 6 bases, and the junction held 4 bases outside the gene matches. Germline V gene lookup returns CDR1 SGHTA and CDR2 FQGNSA. The CDR3 runs 16 residues. The CDR3 DNA sequence: TGTGCCAGCAGCTTAGCGGGTACTAGCGGGGGGGATACGCAGTATTTT. It specifies CASSLAGTSGGDTQYF.

CDR3 sequence reads: CASSQFISGTGGYNEQFF. In DNA, the CDR3 is TGTGCCAGCAGCCAATTTATCTCCGGGACAGGGGGCTACAATGAGCAGTTCTTC. This chain uses TRBV7-8 with TRBJ2-1, with 11 bases that match TRBD1. The CDR3 loop spans 18 amino acids. Losses at the gene ends were 5 bases for V and 3 bases for J; bases not matched to a gene: 12. The germline gives CDR1 SGHVS, CDR2 FQNEAQ.

V and J are TRBV4-3 and TRBJ1-2; tentatively, D is TRBD1 (6 bases). V was cut by 5 bases and J by 13 bases, with 23 bases left in between. CDR1 and CDR2 (germline): LGHNA, YSLEER. The CDR3 has 14 residues. The CDR3 bases are TGCGCCAGCAGCTATGGACAGTTGCTTGGTGGGAGCACCTTC. Its translation is CASSYGQLLGGSTF.

The rearrangement links TRBV5-6 to TRBJ1-2; no clear D. The V end was cut by 6 bases, the J end by 4 bases, with 25 bases between. Germline V gene sequence: CDR1 SGHDT, CDR2 YYEEEE. This CDR3 is built from 17 residues. CDR3 protein: CASTFSRRPSSSYGYTF. For the CDR3, the DNA is TGTGCCAGCACCTTTTCTAGGAGACCGTCCTCGAGCTATGGCTACACCTTC.

The genes are TRBV9 and TRBJ1-2, with D maybe TRBD1 (6 bases). The CDR3 has 14 residues. Per germline, CDR1 SGDLS and CDR2 YYNGEE. Deletions cut 4 bases from V and 8 bases from J, with 18 bases between. In DNA form, the CDR3 reads TGTGCCAGCAGCCTGAGTACAGGGCTCGGAGGCTACACCTTC. This gives the protein CASSLSTGLGGYTF.

The V call is TRBV5-4, the J call TRBJ2-2; D may be TRBD2 (7 bases). Germline V lookup: CDR1 SGHNT, CDR2 YYREEE (reference sequence). This CDR3 spans 16 amino acids. Trimming cost V 3 bases and J 8 bases, with 20 bases left between them. CDR3 sequence reads: CASSWGGGRTGGELFF. In DNA, the CDR3 is TGTGCCAGCAGCTGGGGGGGCGGAAGGACTGGGGGGGAGCTGTTTTTT. Full variable domain (rest looked up from reference TRBV5-4 and TRBJ2-2): ETGVTQSPTHLIKTRGQQVTLRCSSQSGHNTVSWYQQALGQGPQFIFQYYREEENGRGNFPPRFSGLQFPNYSSELNVNALELDDSALYLCASSWGGGRTGGELFFGEGSRLTVL.

The chain is built from TRBV4-1 and TRBJ1-5, with D uncertain. V gave up 1 base and J gave up 0 bases, with 7 bases separating them. The CDR3 contains 15 residues. Germline loops: CDR1 MGHRA, CDR2 YSYEKL. Here the CDR3 DNA reads TGCGCCAGCAGCCAAGCCCCAGGTAGCAATCAGCCCCAGCATTTT. It translates to CASSQAPGSNQPQHF.

The rearrangement joins TRBV5-4 to TRBJ2-3; 10 bases are a match to TRBD2. The CDR3 length is 16 residues. V was pared by 4 bases and J by 5 bases, with 10 bases of the junction left unmatched. Germline CDR1 reads SGHNT; CDR2 reads YYREEE (reference sequence). In DNA form, the CDR3 reads TGTGCCAGCAGCCCAGGAGCGGGGGGGCCGAGAGATACGCAGTATTTT. Its translation is CASSPGAGGPRDTQYF.

J is TRBJ1-4 and V is TRBV2; perhaps TRBD1 as D (5 bases). CDR1 SNHLY and CDR2 FYNNEI come from the germline V gene. The CDR3 contains 15 residues. Trimming left V 3 bases short and J 2 bases short, with 10 bases between. For the CDR3, the DNA is TGTGCCAGCAGTGAGGGGGGAGGTACTAATGAAAAACTGTTTTTT. Amino acids: CASSEGGGTNEKLFF.

CDR3 sequence (DNA): TGTGCCAGCAGACGGACAGACTACGAGCAGTACTTC. Protein product: CASRRTDYEQYF. The J gene is TRBJ2-7, the V gene TRBV2, with TRBD1 as a possible D gene (6 bases). Per the germline V gene, CDR1 is SNHLY and CDR2 is FYNNEI. The CDR3 loop spans 12 amino acids. V gave up 6 bases and J gave up 3 bases, with 9 bases separating them.

This chain uses TRBV7-9 with TRBJ2-3; 10 nucleotides line up with TRBD1. J was trimmed by 5 bases and V by 5 bases; bases with no gene match: 10. This CDR3 has 16 residues. The germline V gene has CDR1 SEHNR and CDR2 FQNEAQ (reference sequence). The CDR3, as DNA: TGTGCCAGCAGCCGGGACCCGGGACAGGGGAAAGATACGCAGTATTTT. As protein: CASSRDPGQGKDTQYF.

This chain joins TRBV5-1 and TRBJ2-5, with 7 nucleotides matching TRBD1. The V and J ends lost 4 bases and 1 base, in that order; junction bases with no gene match: 4. In germline, CDR1 is SGHRS, CDR2 YFSETQ. This CDR3 has 14 amino acids. Here the CDR3 reads CASSRGQVQETQYF. DNA for the CDR3: TGCGCCAGCAGCCGAGGACAGGTCCAAGAGACCCAGTACTTC.

Only a few counts were recorded for this clone. The rearrangement links TRBV2 to TRBJ1-2; D is uncertain. The V gene lost 8 bases and the J gene lost 2 bases, with 18 bases spanning the gap. Germline CDR1 reads SNHLY; CDR2 reads FYNNEI. This CDR3 is built from 15 residues. The CDR3 loop reads CASWAAGPRNYGYTF. As DNA, the CDR3 is TGTGCCAGCTGGGCCGCCGGCCCTCGGAACTATGGCTACACCTTC.

The V gene is TRBV19, the J gene TRBJ1-5; the D is unclear. The CDR3 totals 13 residues. The V and J ends lost 3 bases and 1 base respectively, with 4 bases between them. Germline V gene sequence: CDR1 LNHDA, CDR2 SQIVND (reference sequence). In DNA form, the CDR3 reads TGTGCCAGTAGTATTCAGAGCAATCAGCCCCAGCATTTT. Translating gives CASSIQSNQPQHF.

This sequence joins TRBV5-4 and TRBJ1-2; D unclear. V was clipped by 4 bases and J by 0 bases, with 13 bases between them. Per the germline V gene, CDR1 is SGHNT and CDR2 is YYREEE (reference sequence). CDR3 length: 15 residues. The CDR3 sequence: CASSEDMGANYGYTF. The CDR3 DNA sequence: TGTGCCAGCAGCGAAGACATGGGAGCTAACTATGGCTACACCTTC. The whole variable domain, remainder taken from reference TRBV5-4 and TRBJ1-2, is ETGVTQSPTHLIKTRGQQVTLRCSSQSGHNTVSWYQQALGQGPQFIFQYYREEENGRGNFPPRFSGLQFPNYSSELNVNALELDDSALYLCASSEDMGANYGYTFGSGTRLTVV.

The genes are TRBV11-2 and TRBJ2-1; tentative D call: TRBD1 (6 bases). V was pared by 5 bases and J by 11 bases, with 19 bases between. The CDR3 runs 14 residues. The germline gives CDR1 SGHAT, CDR2 FQNNGV. DNA of the CDR3: TGTGCCAGCAGCCAAGAGCTCCGGACAGATAAGCAGTTCTTC. It specifies CASSQELRTDKQFF.